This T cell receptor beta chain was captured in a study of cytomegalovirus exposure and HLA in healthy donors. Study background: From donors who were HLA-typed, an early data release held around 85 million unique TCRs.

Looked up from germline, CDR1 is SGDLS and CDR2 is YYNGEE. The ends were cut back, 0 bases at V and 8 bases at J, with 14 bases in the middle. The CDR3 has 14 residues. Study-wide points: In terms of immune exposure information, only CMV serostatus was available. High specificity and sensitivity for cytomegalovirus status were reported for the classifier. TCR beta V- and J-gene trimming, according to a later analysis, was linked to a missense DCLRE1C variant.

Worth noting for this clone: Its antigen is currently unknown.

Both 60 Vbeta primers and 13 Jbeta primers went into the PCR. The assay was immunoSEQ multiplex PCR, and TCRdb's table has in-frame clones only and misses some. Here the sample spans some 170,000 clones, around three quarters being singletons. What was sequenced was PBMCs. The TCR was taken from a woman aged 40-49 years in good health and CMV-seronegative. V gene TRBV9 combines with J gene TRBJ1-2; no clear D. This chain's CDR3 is CASSVALDTPGYTF. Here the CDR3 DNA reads TGTGCCAGCAGCGTAGCCCTCGACACTCCGGGCTACACCTTC. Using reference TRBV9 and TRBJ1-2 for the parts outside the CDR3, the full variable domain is DSGVTQTPKHLITATGQRVTLRCSPRSGDLSVYWYQQSLDQGLQFLIQYYNGEERAKGNILERFSAQQFPDLHSELNLSSLELGDSALYFCASSVALDTPGYTFGSGTRLTVV.